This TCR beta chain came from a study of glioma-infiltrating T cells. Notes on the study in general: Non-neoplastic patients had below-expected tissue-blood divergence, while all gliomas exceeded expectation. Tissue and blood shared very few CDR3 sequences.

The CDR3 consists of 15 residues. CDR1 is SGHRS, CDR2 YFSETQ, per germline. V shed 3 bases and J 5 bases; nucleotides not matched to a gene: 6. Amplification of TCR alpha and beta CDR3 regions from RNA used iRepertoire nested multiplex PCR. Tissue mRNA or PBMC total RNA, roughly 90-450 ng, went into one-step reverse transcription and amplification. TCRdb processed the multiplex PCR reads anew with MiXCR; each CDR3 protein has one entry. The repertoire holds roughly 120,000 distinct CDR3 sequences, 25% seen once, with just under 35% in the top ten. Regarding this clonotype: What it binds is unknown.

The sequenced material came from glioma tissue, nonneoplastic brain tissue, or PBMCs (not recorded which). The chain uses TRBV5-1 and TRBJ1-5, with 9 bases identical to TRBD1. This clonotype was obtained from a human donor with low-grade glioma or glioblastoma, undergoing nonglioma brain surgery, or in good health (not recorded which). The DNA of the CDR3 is TGCGCCAGCAGCTCCGGGACAGGGAATGATCAGCCCCAGCATTTT. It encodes CASSSGTGNDQPQHF. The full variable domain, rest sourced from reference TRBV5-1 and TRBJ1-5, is KAGVTQTPRYLIKTRGQQVTLSCSPISGHRSVSWYQQTPGQGLQFLFEYFSETQRNKGNFPGRFSGRQFSNSRSEMNVSTLELGDSALYLCASSSGTGNDQPQHFGDGTRLSIL.